Listed below are T cell receptor beta chains from one sample, sequenced in a study of STAT3 mutations in large granular lymphocyte leukemia. The table came from immunoSEQ multiplex PCR; TCRdb's copy has only in-frame clones and leaves some out. The sample holds about 10,000 clones, nearly 90% seen once. The specimen sequenced was peripheral blood mononuclear cells. The receptors stem from a man aged 55 to 70 with T-cell large granular lymphocyte leukemia. Some clones in this sample may be carry-over from other donors' samples. The CDR3 runs from the conserved cysteine through the conserved F or W. D genes are given only for firm matches. The listing skips clone size in some rows; elsewhere it reads once, few, many or a size class.

D,J,V,size,DNA,CDR3
.,TRBJ2-1,TRBV7-2,few,TGTGCCAGCAGCAACGGGCCGGTTCCGTTCTTC,CASSNGPVPFF
.,TRBJ2-3,TRBV4-1,.,TGCGCCAGCAGCCAGGCTAGCATTAATTTTAGAGCGCAGTATTTT,CASSQASINFRAQYF
TRBD1,TRBJ1-1,TRBV27,.,TGTGCCAGCAGTCCCCAGACAGGGCGGAACACTGAAGCTTTCTTT,CASSPQTGRNTEAFF
.,TRBJ1-5,TRBV6-6,.,TGTGCCAGCAGCGACCCGGTGAAGGTTGATCAGCCCCAGCATTTT,CASSDPVKVDQPQHF
.,TRBJ2-7,TRBV4-1,.,TGCGCCAGCAGCCCCGGATGGCGAGGCTCCTACGAGCAGTACTTC,CASSPGWRGSYEQYF
.,TRBJ1-1,TRBV27,.,TGTGCCAGCAGTTTAAGTCTCAGGGTATCTGAAGCTTTCTTT,CASSLSLRVSEAFF
.,TRBJ2-5,TRBV5-1,.,TGCGCCAGCAGCCTCGAGGGGGTAGAGACCCAGTACTTC,CASSLEGVETQYF
.,TRBJ2-3,TRBV6-4,.,TGTGCCAGCAGTGACGGAGGGGGCACAGATACGCAGTATTTT,CASSDGGGTDTQYF
TRBD1,TRBJ2-7,TRBV28,.,TGTGCCAGCATCTCGACAGGGGGCTCTTACGAGCAGTACTTC,CASISTGGSYEQYF
.,TRBJ2-1,TRBV19,.,TGTGCCAGTAGTATAGACGGCTGGGACAATGAGCAGTTCTTC,CASSIDGWDNEQFF
.,TRBJ2-7,TRBV14,.,TGTGCCAGCAGCCGGGACATGGGTCTGGGCGAGCAGTACTTC,CASSRDMGLGEQYF
.,TRBJ2-7,TRBV6-5,.,TGTGCCAGCAAGCCTCCTAAGGGGGGGAGCCACGAGCAGTACTTC,CASKPPKGGSHEQYF
TRBD2,TRBJ2-3,TRBV27,.,TGTGCCAGCAGTTTTGGCCCTCGACTAGCGGTTAGCACAGATACGCAGTATTTT,CASSFGPRLAVSTDTQYF
TRBD1,TRBJ2-7,TRBV4-3,.,TGCGCCAGCAGCCAAGAATACGGGTCGGGACAGGGGTACGAGCAGTACTTC,CASSQEYGSGQGYEQYF
TRBD2,TRBJ2-1,TRBV4-3,.,TGCGCCAGCAGCCAAGATGCTAGCGGGAGTCGCGGGGCGAATGAGCAGTTCTTC,CASSQDASGSRGANEQFF
.,TRBJ1-2,TRBV6-5,.,TGTGCCAGCAGTTCCCAAGGGGGGTCGGCGGGCTACACCTTC,CASSSQGGSAGYTF
.,TRBJ1-4,TRBV29-1,once,TGCAGCGCCAACCACCCGAGTAATGAAAAACTGTTTTTT,CSANHPSNEKLFF
.,TRBJ2-7,TRBV13,once,TGTGCCAGCAGCTCCCTTCGAGGTTCGGCCAACGAGCAGTACTTC,CASSSLRGSANEQYF
TRBD2,TRBJ2-6,TRBV5-1,few,TGCGCCAGCAGCCGGGGGGTCCAGGGCTCTGGGGCCAACGTCCTGACTTTC,CASSRGVQGSGANVLTF
.,TRBJ1-3,TRBV27,few,TGTGCCAGCAGTTTGAGCCCAAACCTAGGAAACACCATATATTTT,CASSLSPNLGNTIYF
TRBD2,TRBJ2-7,TRBV28,.,TGTGCCAGCAGGACTAGCGGGGCCCTCTACGAGCAGTACTTC,CASRTSGALYEQYF
TRBD1,TRBJ1-3,TRBV5-1,few,TGCGCCAGCAGCTTGGGACAGGGGTTCGGAAACACCATATATTTT,CASSLGQGFGNTIYF
.,TRBJ1-3,TRBV28,.,TGTGCCAGCAGTTTCGGTAACTCTGGAAACACCATATATTTT,CASSFGNSGNTIYF
.,TRBJ1-1,TRBV5-4,.,TGTGCCAGCAGCTTGGACGTTACAGAAGCTTTCTTT,CASSLDVTEAFF
.,TRBJ2-7,TRBV27,.,TGTGCCAGCAGTTCGCCTCACAGGGCCTTCTACGAGCAGTACTTC,CASSSPHRAFYEQYF
TRBD1,TRBJ2-5,TRBV18,.,TGTGCCAGCTCACCGACAGGGGCAGGAGAGACCCAGTACTTC,CASSPTGAGETQYF
TRBD2,TRBJ2-3,TRBV7-6,.,TGTGCCAGCAGCTTAGGCGGGGGAGGGCAGAGACGCACAGATACGCAGTATTTT,CASSLGGGGQRRTDTQYF
TRBD1,TRBJ1-5,TRBV27,once,TGTGCCAGCAGTTTATCGGGACAGTCCTATAGCAATCAGCCCCAGCATTTT,CASSLSGQSYSNQPQHF
.,TRBJ1-2,TRBV30,.,TGTGCCCGGGACCAAAGGGCCTATGGCTACACCTTC,CARDQRAYGYTF
.,TRBJ1-1,TRBV19,.,TGTGCCAGTAGTCCCCCCCACATTAACACTGAAGCTTTCTTT,CASSPPHINTEAFF
.,TRBJ2-1,TRBV7-2,.,TGTGCCAGCAGCTCCCCCCTCGACAGACTGCATCAAAGGTACAATGAGCAGTTCTTC,CASSSPLDRLHQRYNEQFF
TRBD2,TRBJ2-5,TRBV27,.,TGTGCCAGCAGGCCGTATGGGCTAGCGGGAGGAGAGGGGGAGACCCAGTACTTC,CASRPYGLAGGEGETQYF
.,TRBJ2-1,TRBV6-5,.,TGTGCCAGCAGCCAGGGGACTTTGCAGTTCTTC,CASSQGTLQFF
.,TRBJ2-7,TRBV13,once,TGTGCCAGCTGTCGGAGGGAGTCCGTTTACGAGCAGTACTTC,CASCRRESVYEQYF
.,TRBJ1-2,TRBV2,.,TGTGCCAGCAGTGAAAGAGTTCCCTATGGCTACACCTTC,CASSERVPYGYTF
TRBD1,TRBJ2-3,TRBV11-3,few,TGTGCCAGCAGCTTAGCGGGACAGGGCGCAGATACGCAGTATTTT,CASSLAGQGADTQYF
.,TRBJ2-2,TRBV6-5,.,TGTGCCAGCAGCTACTACCCCGGGGAGCTGTTTTTT,CASSYYPGELFF
TRBD1,TRBJ1-5,TRBV5-1,.,TGCGCCAGCAGCCCGGGACAGGGCAATCAGCCCCAGCATTTT,CASSPGQGNQPQHF
.,TRBJ1-5,TRBV28,.,TGTGCCAGCAGCTCGGCATCGGGGGCCGGAGGAAAGCCCCAGCATTTT,CASSSASGAGGKPQHF
.,TRBJ2-1,TRBV4-2,once,TGTGCCAGCAGCCCAGAAGCCGGACCACTCAATGAGCAGTTCTTC,CASSPEAGPLNEQFF
.,TRBJ1-1,TRBV18,.,TGTGCCAGCTCACCACAGGGGGTCACTGAAGCTTTCTTT,CASSPQGVTEAFF
.,TRBJ2-3,TRBV5-8,.,TGTGCCAGCAGCCCCCCCCTCCGAGATACGCAGTATTTT,CASSPPLRDTQYF
TRBD2,TRBJ2-5,TRBV4-2,.,TGTGCCAGCAGCCAAGTTGCTAGCGGGAAAGAGACCCAGTACTTC,CASSQVASGKETQYF